One sample yielded the 2 T cell receptor beta chains listed below, sequenced in a study of blood T cell repertoires in COVID-19. Assay used: immunoSEQ multiplex PCR; TCRdb lists only in-frame clones, some missing. The sample yields roughly 320,000 clones, 85% to 90% seen once. Source material: peripheral blood. The receptors derive from a woman aged 50 to 60 with COVID-19, enrolled during active disease.

The chain links TRBV7-9 to TRBJ1-1; D is ambiguous. The germline V gene has CDR1 SEHNR and CDR2 FQNEAQ (reference sequence). The V and J ends lost 3 bases and 2 bases respectively, with 10 bases between them. The CDR3 contains 14 residues. The CDR3 nucleotides read TGTGCCAGCAGCTTCGGCGGCACCAACACTGAAGCTTTCTTT. Its protein is CASSFGGTNTEAFF.

The chain joins TRBV19 to TRBJ2-7, with D maybe TRBD2 (7 bases). This CDR3 has 13 amino acids. Germline CDR1 reads LNHDA; CDR2 reads SQIVND (reference sequence). V was pared by 8 bases and J by 6 bases, with 17 bases between. CDR3 bases: TGTGCCAGTCCGCGGGGGCGCGTTGCCGAGCAGTACTTC. It is translated as CASPRGRVAEQYF. The entire variable domain, with the rest obtained from reference TRBV19 and TRBJ2-7, is as follows: DGGITQSPKYLFRKEGQNVTLSCEQNLNHDAMYWYRQDPGQGLRLIYYSQIVNDFQKGDIAEGYSVSREKKESFPLTVTSAQKNPTAFYLCASPRGRVAEQYFGPGTRLTVT.